The present TCR beta chain was sequenced within a study of blood T cell repertoires in COVID-19. Study-wide context: Acute and convalescent COVID-19 specimens originated in the United States, Italy and Spain.

The protocol was immunoSEQ multiplex PCR, while the TCRdb copy is restricted to in-frame clones and leaves out a portion. This table has 240,000 or so clones, roughly 90% appearing once. V shed 3 bases and J shed 1 base, with 9 bases lying between them. The length of the CDR3 is 13 residues. Germline V lookup: CDR1 SQVTM, CDR2 ANQGSEA. This clone is a singleton in its sample. The TCR was taken from a man in his 60s who had recovered from COVID-19. The sample consisted of peripheral blood. The gene calls are TRBV29-1 and TRBJ1-1; D gene ambiguous. The CDR3 is CSVDPGANTEAFF. Here the CDR3 DNA reads TGCAGCGTTGATCCTGGAGCGAACACTGAAGCTTTCTTT.